This entry features one T cell receptor (beta chain) sequence. The target antigen is unknown. This record belongs to a study of cytomegalovirus exposure and HLA in healthy donors. Points from the study as a whole: Highest at DRB1 and lowest at HLA-C, TCR association rates differed among HLA loci in a later analysis. In an earlier analysis, most TCR beta V segments were productive about 87% or about 30% of the time.

The primer mix had 60 Vbeta and 13 Jbeta primers. Clones were sequenced by immunoSEQ multiplex PCR, and TCRdb holds only the in-frame ones, with some missing. The sample includes approximately 210,000 clones, 70% to 80% of them seen just once. V shed 3 bases, J shed 7 bases, and the junction held 5 bases outside the gene matches. The CDR3 covers 14 residues. Germline CDR1 SGHTA, CDR2 FQGNSA. The sample consisted of PBMCs. This clonotype was obtained from a young woman in good health and CMV-seropositive. This rearrangement joins TRBV7-2 to TRBJ2-2, with TRBD2 matching 7 bases. The CDR3 coding sequence is TGTGCCAGCAGCTTGTCTAGCGGACTCGGGGAGCTGTTTTTT. Residues: CASSLSSGLGELFF. The entire variable domain, with the rest obtained from reference TRBV7-2 and TRBJ2-2, is as follows: GAGVSQSPSNKVTEKGKDVELRCDPISGHTALYWYRQSLGQGLEFLIYFQGNSAPDKSGLPSDRFSAERTGGSVSTLTIQRTQQEDSAVYLCASSLSSGLGELFFGEGSRLTVL.